The rows below give T cell receptor beta chains drawn from one sample of a study of cytomegalovirus exposure and HLA in healthy donors. This table comes from immunoSEQ multiplex PCR, and its TCRdb copy is limited to in-frame clones, with some not included. The sample lists 150,000 to 200,000 clones, over 85% occurring once. Material: PBMCs. The receptors come from a woman aged 18-29 years in good health and CMV-seropositive. CDR3s include the opening cysteine and the closing phenylalanine or tryptophan. D genes are given only for firm matches. A row's size may be missing; if present it is once, few, many or a size class.

j_call d_call clone_size v_call cdr3_aa cdr3_nt
TRBJ1-1 - - TRBV4-2 CASSQETGSRTEAFF TGTGCCAGCAGCCAAGAAACAGGGTCGCGAACTGAAGCTTTCTTT
TRBJ2-2 TRBD2 - TRBV15 CATNGGAGDFTGELFF TGTGCCACCAACGGGGGAGCGGGAGATTTTACCGGGGAGCTGTTTTTT
TRBJ2-2 - - TRBV30 CAWNWGLARELFF TGTGCCTGGAACTGGGGGCTCGCGAGGGAGCTGTTTTTT
TRBJ2-2 - - TRBV4-2 CASSLYPGDNTGELFF TGTGCCAGCAGCCTCTACCCCGGGGATAACACCGGGGAGCTGTTTTTT
TRBJ2-7 - - TRBV19 CASSMVRDSYEQYF TGTGCCAGTAGTATGGTGAGGGACTCCTACGAGCAGTACTTC
TRBJ2-1 TRBD2 - TRBV19 CASSETSGHYNEQFF TGTGCCAGTAGCGAGACTAGCGGTCATTACAATGAGCAGTTCTTC
TRBJ2-7 - - TRBV5-1 CASSQASNYEQYF TGCGCCAGCAGTCAAGCTAGCAATTACGAGCAGTACTTC
TRBJ1-4 TRBD1 few TRBV2 CASRATGNNEKLFF TGTGCCAGCAGAGCGACAGGGAATAATGAAAAACTGTTTTTT
TRBJ2-2 TRBD1 - TRBV9 CASSPRGGQGPNTGELFF TGTGCCAGCAGCCCTAGGGGGGGACAGGGACCCAACACCGGGGAGCTGTTTTTT
TRBJ2-2 TRBD2 - TRBV5-1 CASSLTSGRARGELFF TGCGCCAGCAGCTTGACTAGCGGGAGGGCCCGCGGGGAGCTGTTTTTT
TRBJ1-5 TRBD1 - TRBV19 CASRLQGARGQPQHF TGTGCCAGTAGGCTACAGGGGGCGCGGGGTCAGCCCCAGCATTTT
TRBJ2-7 - - TRBV19 CASSPGAASYEQYF TGTGCCAGTAGTCCTGGTGCGGCATCCTACGAGCAGTACTTC
TRBJ2-3 TRBD2 once TRBV4-1 CASSQGTSDSTDTQYF TGCGCCAGCAGCCAGGGGACTAGCGACAGCACAGATACGCAGTATTTT
TRBJ2-4 - - TRBV11-3 CASSLDRMGIQYF TGTGCCAGCAGCTTAGACAGGATGGGCATTCAGTACTTC
TRBJ1-1 TRBD1 few TRBV5-4 CASSQPDRGMNTEAFF TGTGCCAGCAGCCAACCGGACAGGGGCATGAACACTGAAGCTTTCTTT
TRBJ2-7 - - TRBV4-3 CASSQEATKPSYEQYF TGCGCCAGCAGCCAAGAGGCTACTAAGCCTTCCTACGAGCAGTACTTC
TRBJ2-7 TRBD1 - TRBV27 CASRTPGQGTYEQYF TGTGCCAGCAGAACCCCCGGACAGGGAACCTACGAGCAGTACTTC
TRBJ2-7 - - TRBV5-8 CASRSFIEQYF TGTGCCAGCAGGAGCTTCATCGAGCAGTACTTC
TRBJ2-3 - - TRBV11-2 CASSLASPGASQTDTQYF TGTGCCAGCAGCTTAGCCTCCCCCGGAGCCAGTCAAACAGATACGCAGTATTTT
TRBJ2-1 - once TRBV4-1 CASSQATLGGYNEQFF TGCGCCAGCAGCCAAGCTACCCTGGGGGGCTACAATGAGCAGTTCTTC
TRBJ2-1 - - TRBV28 CASSLGGGDEQFF TGTGCCAGCAGTTTAGGAGGGGGCGATGAGCAGTTCTTC
TRBJ1-1 - - TRBV15 CATSRDQGAGQAFF TGTGCCACCAGCAGAGATCAAGGGGCAGGACAAGCTTTCTTT
TRBJ2-1 - - TRBV28 CASSPLIVHEQFF TGTGCCAGCAGTCCCCTTATAGTCCATGAGCAGTTCTTC
TRBJ2-1 TRBD2 - TRBV11-3 CASSLGTSGSYNEQFF TGTGCCAGCAGCTTAGGGACTAGCGGGAGTTACAATGAGCAGTTCTTC
TRBJ2-7 TRBD1 - TRBV15 CATSTLFQDRVHEQYF TGTGCCACCAGCACCCTCTTCCAGGACAGGGTCCACGAGCAGTACTTC
TRBJ1-3 - - TRBV25-1 CASSEYPGQSSGNTIYF TGTGCCAGCAGTGAATATCCCGGACAGAGCTCTGGAAACACCATATATTTT
TRBJ2-3 TRBD1 - TRBV27 CASSIRQGPGAQYF TGTGCCAGCAGTATAAGACAGGGGCCGGGTGCGCAGTATTTT
TRBJ2-7 TRBD1 - TRBV7-2 CASSLGQGGTYEQYF TGTGCCAGCAGCTTGGGACAGGGAGGGACCTACGAGCAGTACTTC
TRBJ1-5 - once TRBV5-6 CASSLVGGDQPQHF TGTGCCAGCAGCTTGGTTGGGGGGGATCAGCCCCAGCATTTT
TRBJ1-1 - - TRBV6-6 CASSYISGSEAFF TGTGCCAGCAGTTACATTAGCGGATCTGAAGCTTTCTTT
TRBJ2-2 TRBD1 - TRBV10-1 CASRDRVAGELFF TGCGCCAGCAGGGACAGGGTGGCCGGGGAGCTGTTTTTT
TRBJ2-7 TRBD2 - TRBV28 CASSPPGLAGEQYF TGTGCCAGCAGTCCGCCGGGACTAGCTGGCGAGCAGTACTTC
TRBJ2-7 - many TRBV4-2 CASSQEHYEQYF TGTGCCAGCAGCCAAGAACACTACGAGCAGTACTTC
TRBJ2-2 TRBD2 - TRBV5-1 CASSWGTSGSSGLGELFF TGCGCCAGCAGCTGGGGGACTAGCGGGAGTAGTGGACTCGGGGAGCTGTTTTTT
TRBJ1-5 - - TRBV19 CASSNYGRGSNQPQHF TGTGCCAGTAGCAACTACGGCAGGGGTAGCAATCAGCCCCAGCATTTT
TRBJ2-7 - - TRBV4-3 CASSQDQSGSKYF TGCGCCAGCAGCCAAGATCAATCCGGGTCGAAGTACTTC
TRBJ1-5 - - TRBV6-5 CASSYWKGDQPQHF TGTGCCAGCAGTTACTGGAAAGGGGATCAGCCCCAGCATTTT
TRBJ2-1 TRBD2 - TRBV14 CASSQDRWPGTSGYNEQFF TGTGCCAGCAGCCAAGATAGATGGCCCGGGACTAGCGGGTACAATGAGCAGTTCTTC
TRBJ2-1 - - TRBV15 CATEERGSYNEQFF TGTGCCACCGAAGAAAGGGGGAGTTACAATGAGCAGTTCTTC
TRBJ1-5 - - TRBV30 CAWSRQPNQPQHF TGTGCCTGGAGTCGACAGCCCAATCAGCCCCAGCATTTT
TRBJ1-1 - - TRBV7-9 CASSREGDTEAFF TGTGCCAGCAGCCGGGAGGGGGACACTGAAGCTTTCTTT
TRBJ2-7 - - TRBV20-1 CSAPSADEQYF TGCAGTGCCCCTTCGGCGGACGAGCAGTACTTC
TRBJ2-7 - few TRBV15 CATSRENVAGTSYEQYF TGTGCCACCAGCAGAGAAAACGTCGCAGGGACAAGCTACGAGCAGTACTTC
TRBJ1-2 - - TRBV4-2 CASSPAGVGGYTF TGTGCCAGCAGCCCGGCAGGGGTCGGTGGCTACACCTTC
TRBJ1-1 TRBD1 - TRBV5-1 CASSIYRGGNTEAFF TGCGCCAGCAGCATCTACAGGGGAGGGAACACTGAAGCTTTCTTT
TRBJ2-1 TRBD2 once TRBV7-2 CASSSYSGSSYNEQFF TGTGCCAGCAGCTCGTATAGCGGGAGCTCCTACAATGAGCAGTTCTTC
TRBJ1-3 - - TRBV5-1 CASSFAQGGTIYF TGCGCCAGCAGCTTTGCCCAGGGCGGCACCATATATTTT